The 29 T cell receptor beta chains below were found in one sample sequenced in a study of breast tumors, draining lymph nodes, adjacent tissues. Samples came from axillary lymph nodes draining the breast cancer. TCRdb re-derived calls from the multiplex PCR reads in MiXCR, one entry per CDR3 protein. The sample shows approximately 120,000 distinct CDR3 sequences, roughly 20% of them seen only once. Sequenced sample: axillary lymph node tissue. The receptor source for this set is a female donor with breast cancer. Some clones in this sample may be carry-over from other donors' samples.

This clonotype was seen repeatedly, ten times or more. This chain links TRBV5-6 with TRBJ2-7; tentatively, D is TRBD1 or TRBD2 (5 bases each). Trimming took off 3 bases at V and 1 base at J, with 11 bases between the two ends. This CDR3 spans 14 amino acids. Germline lookup yields CDR1 SGHDT and CDR2 YYEEEE. CDR3 region: CASSWGSGSYEQYF. Here the CDR3 DNA reads TGTGCCAGCAGCTGGGGGTCGGGGTCCTACGAGCAGTACTTC.

This clonotype was seen many times. The chain links TRBV5-1 to TRBJ2-1, with TRBD2 matching 13 bases. Germline loops: CDR1 SGHRS, CDR2 YFSETQ. With V trimmed by 2 bases and J by 5 bases, 7 bases remained unmatched. The CDR3 runs to 17 residues. CDR3 sequence reads: CASSLYGTSGINNEQFF. The CDR3 DNA follows: TGCGCCAGCAGCTTATATGGGACTAGCGGGATCAACAATGAGCAGTTCTTC.

Points on this clonotype: This clone may be a read error of a much larger clone one base away. The CDR3 here is CASSSDSYTDTQYF. DNA of the CDR3: TGTGCCAGCAGTTCGGACAGTTACACAGATACGCAGTATTTT. The gene calls are TRBV5-4 and TRBJ2-3, with D possibly being TRBD1 (6 bases). The CDR3 has 14 residues. Trimming shortened V by 5 bases and J by 2 bases, and 12 bases separated the two germline ends. In germline, CDR1 is SGHNT, CDR2 YYREEE (reference sequence).

This clonotype was found many times. CDR3 sequence (DNA): TGTGCCAGCAGTGACGGGGCCTACAATGAGCAGTTCTTC. Residues: CASSDGAYNEQFF. This chain connects TRBV6-4 to TRBJ2-1; no definite D call. The CDR3 spans 13 residues. Germline V gene lookup returns CDR1 MRHNA and CDR2 SNTAGT. V dropped 2 bases and J dropped 2 bases, with 4 bases sitting between them.

The table lists this clonotype with many counts. The chain links TRBV7-9 to TRBJ1-4; maybe TRBD1 (5 bases). The germline V gene encodes CDR1 SEHNR and CDR2 FQNEAQ (reference sequence). The CDR3 spans 17 residues. Trimming took 5 bases from V and 3 from J, leaving 19 bases between them. In DNA form, the CDR3 reads TGTGCCAGCAGCCTCTATCTGGGGGGTGGAGCTAATGAAAAACTGTTTTTT. Translated: CASSLYLGGGANEKLFF.

This clonotype was recorded once. A single base separates this from a much larger clone, so it may be a read error. The rearrangement joins TRBV28 to TRBJ2-7; D gene uncertain. The CDR3 totals 15 residues. The V end lost 5 bases, the J end lost 2 bases, and 16 bases lay between the germline ends. CDR1 and CDR2 (germline): MDHEN, SYDVKM. CDR3 loop: CASSPAGGGAYEQYF. Written as DNA, the CDR3 is TGTGCCAGCAGTCCGGCCGGTGGTGGGGCCTACGAGCAGTACTTC.

As concerns this clonotype: A read error may explain this, as a much larger clone is one base away. V is TRBV5-1 and J is TRBJ2-3; 8 bases map to TRBD1. CDR3 length: 15 amino acids. The germline V gene encodes CDR1 SGHRS and CDR2 YFSETQ. The CDR3 DNA sequence: TGCGCCAGCAGCAAGCCCGGACAGGGTCAAGATACGGAGTATTTT. Protein: CASSKPGQGQDTEYF.

The chain employs TRBV25-1 and TRBJ2-3; D gene uncertain. The germline V and J ends were trimmed by 4 bases and 5 bases, with 10 bases remaining between them. CDR3 size: 13 residues. CDR1 and CDR2 from the germline V gene are MGHDK and SYGVNS. CDR3 sequence (DNA): TGTGCCAGCAGTGGAAACCCTGGAGATACGCAGTATTTT. Translation: CASSGNPGDTQYF.

This clonotype showed up many times. The chain carries TRBV12-5 and TRBJ2-1; the D is unclear. The CDR3 length is 16 residues. V dropped 2 bases and J dropped 2 bases, with 13 bases sitting between them. CDR1 is LGHNT, CDR2 FRNRAP, per germline. This CDR3 reads CASGLYPTLTYNEQFF. The CDR3 nucleotides read TGTGCTAGTGGTTTGTATCCTACGCTAACCTACAATGAGCAGTTCTTC. Variable domain in full (rest from reference TRBV12-5 and TRBJ2-1): DARVTQTPRHKVTEMGQEVTMRCQPILGHNTVFWYRQTMMQGLELLAYFRNRAPLDDSGMPKDRFSAEMPDATLATLKIQPSEPRDSAVYFCASGLYPTLTYNEQFFGPGTRLTVL.

Ten or more counts support this clonotype. CDR3 nucleotides: TGTGCCAGTAGCCACCGGGACAGGGGAGGCCACGAGCAGTACTTC. This encodes CASSHRDRGGHEQYF. The V and J genes are TRBV19 and TRBJ2-7; 10 bases agree with TRBD1. The germline V gene has CDR1 LNHDA and CDR2 SQIVND (reference sequence). The CDR3 length is 15 residues. Trimming at V came to 6 bases and at J to 5 bases, leaving 10 bases not matched to a gene.

This clonotype appeared many times. The chain is built from TRBV19 and TRBJ1-6; tentative D call: TRBD1 (5 bases). The CDR3 consists of 14 residues. CDR1 and CDR2 from the germline V gene are LNHDA and SQIVND (reference sequence). Trimming removed 1 base from V and 10 bases from J, with 11 bases in between. The CDR3 region is CASSIGGEYSPLHF. The CDR3 DNA is TGTGCCAGTAGTATAGGAGGGGAGTACTCACCCCTCCACTTT. Looking up the rest from reference TRBV19 and TRBJ1-6 gives the full variable domain: DGGITQSPKYLFRKEGQNVTLSCEQNLNHDAMYWYRQDPGQGLRLIYYSQIVNDFQKGDIAEGYSVSREKKESFPLTVTSAQKNPTAFYLCASSIGGEYSPLHFGNGTRLTVT.

In this sample, this clonotype turned up many times. The genes are TRBV19 and TRBJ2-3; D not certain. Trimming pared 4 bases from V and 0 bases from J, leaving 5 bases between. Germline V lookup: CDR1 LNHDA, CDR2 SQIVND (reference sequence). This CDR3 contains 13 residues. The CDR3, as DNA: TGTGCCAGTAGTACCCCTAGCACAGATACGCAGTATTTT. It yields the protein CASSTPSTDTQYF.

The chain has TRBV18 and TRBJ1-1; D uncertain. This CDR3 comprises 16 residues. With 0 bases removed from V and 3 bases from J, the gap between germline ends came to 14 bases. The germline V gene has CDR1 KGHSH and CDR2 LQKENI. CDR3 region: CASSPPSGGRDTEAFF. Here the CDR3 DNA reads TGTGCCAGCTCACCACCGTCCGGCGGTCGGGACACTGAAGCTTTCTTT.

This clonotype appeared many times. In DNA, the CDR3 is TGTGCCAGCAGTGACAGGGGGCCTCAGCCCCAGCATTTT. Amino acid sequence: CASSDRGPQPQHF. The rearrangement joins TRBV2 to TRBJ1-5; 8 bases agree with TRBD1. J gave up 6 bases and V 3 bases, and 1 base lay outside the gene matches. Germline CDR1 is SNHLY and CDR2 is FYNNEI. CDR3 length: 13 amino acids.

In its sample, this clonotype was seen a few times. V gene TRBV3-1 combines with J gene TRBJ2-5; 7 nucleotides agree with TRBD2. Germline trimming cut 4 bases from V and 3 bases from J; bases unmatched to any gene: 17. This CDR3 spans 18 amino acids. In germline, CDR1 is LGHDT, CDR2 YNNKEL (reference sequence). The CDR3 sequence: CASSPWEFSAGAKETQYF. In nucleotides, the CDR3 is TGTGCCAGCAGCCCATGGGAGTTTTCCGCGGGAGCTAAAGAGACCCAGTACTTC.

Ten or more counts support this clonotype. V gene TRBV19 combines with J gene TRBJ2-1; 9 nucleotides line up with TRBD2. The CDR3 runs 19 residues. In germline, CDR1 is LNHDA, CDR2 SQIVND (reference sequence). The V gene end was trimmed by 5 bases and the J gene end by 6 bases; junction bases not matched to a gene: 20. CDR3 loop: CASSPRGGGREGRVNEQFF. As DNA, the CDR3 is TGTGCCAGTAGTCCGCGTGGTGGTGGGCGGGAGGGCCGAGTCAATGAGCAGTTCTTC.

In this sample, this clonotype turned up many times. The chain employs TRBV19 and TRBJ1-6; no clear D gene. The CDR3 is made up of 14 amino acids. The V end lost 3 bases, the J end lost 10 bases, and 13 bases lay between the germline ends. Looked up from germline, CDR1 is LNHDA and CDR2 is SQIVND (reference sequence). The CDR3 here is CASSIGRISSPLHF. CDR3 in DNA: TGTGCCAGTAGTATCGGTCGGATAAGCTCACCCCTCCACTTT.

This clonotype has a single count. V and J are TRBV5-4 and TRBJ2-1, with 7 positions matching TRBD2. Germline trimming cut 4 bases from V and 10 bases from J; bases unmatched to any gene: 11. Germline V gene data show CDR1 as SGHNT and CDR2 as YYREEE (reference sequence). The CDR3 sequence is 14 residues long. The CDR3 reads CASSNKRGLGEQFF. The CDR3 region has the DNA TGTGCCAGCAGCAATAAGCGGGGCTTGGGAGAGCAGTTCTTC.

This clonotype was counted between two and nine times. The chain uses TRBV28 and TRBJ2-1, with TRBD1 as a possible D gene (7 bases). This CDR3 has 14 residues. Germline values: CDR1 MDHEN, CDR2 SYDVKM. The V end lost 6 bases, the J end lost 9 bases, and 18 bases lay between the germline ends. CDR3 in DNA: TGTGCCAGCAGGCGGACAGGAGGAGGGGGTGAGCAGTTCTTC. It yields the protein CASRRTGGGGEQFF.

This clonotype was recorded at least ten times. The chain uses TRBV5-1 and TRBJ2-5; no reliable D call. The germline V and J ends were trimmed by 2 bases and 5 bases, with 10 bases remaining between them. The length of the CDR3 is 13 residues. Germline V lookup: CDR1 SGHRS, CDR2 YFSETQ. CDR3 bases: TGCGCCAGCAGCTTAGACGACCTCGAGACCCAGTACTTC. As protein: CASSLDDLETQYF.

This clonotype showed up many times. The chain carries TRBV6-1 and TRBJ1-2; no reliable D call. CDR1 and CDR2 from the germline V gene are MNHNS and SASEGT. With 6 bases removed from V and 4 bases from J, the gap between germline ends came to 21 bases. The CDR3 is made up of 16 amino acids. The CDR3 sequence: CASSAVAARIVYGYTF. The CDR3, as DNA: TGTGCCAGCAGCGCCGTCGCAGCCCGAATAGTCTATGGCTACACCTTC.

As for this clonotype: It may be a read error: a sequence one base away is much more abundant. J is TRBJ2-3 and V is TRBV6-6; 8 bases match TRBD2. The germline V gene encodes CDR1 MNHNY and CDR2 SVGAGI (reference sequence). CDR3 length equals 16 residues. V trimming: 6 bases; J trimming: 4 bases; junction bases outside the gene matches: 12. As DNA, the CDR3 is TGTGCCAGCAGCCCCCCCACGGGGGGGAGCGCAGATACGCAGTATTTT. This translates into CASSPPTGGSADTQYF.

The chain employs TRBV7-9 and TRBJ1-1; 7 nucleotides align to TRBD1. V lost 5 bases and J lost 2; bases outside the gene matches: 8. The CDR3 is 15 residues long. From germline, CDR1 is SEHNR and CDR2 FQNEAQ (reference sequence). In DNA, the CDR3 is TGTGCCAGCAGCCACCAGACAGGGCGTAACACTGAAGCTTTCTTT. Protein product: CASSHQTGRNTEAFF.

This clonotype has a count of ten or more. The chain employs TRBV20-1 and TRBJ1-2, with D tentatively TRBD1 (5 bases). CDR3 length equals 12 residues. V lost 5 bases, J lost 8 bases, and 15 bases lay in between. The V gene's germline CDR1 is DFQATT and CDR2 SNEGSKA (reference sequence). In nucleotides, the CDR3 is TGCAGTGCTCTCTGGGGGGGTCTAGGCTACACCTTC. This codes for CSALWGGLGYTF.

This clonotype was recorded at least ten times. The chain links TRBV2 to TRBJ2-7; 7 bases are a match to TRBD2. Trimming at V came to 6 bases and at J to 0 bases, leaving 8 bases not matched to a gene. The germline V gene encodes CDR1 SNHLY and CDR2 FYNNEI. The CDR3 sequence is 15 residues long. CDR3 DNA: TGTGCCAGCAGAACCACTAGCGTAAGCTCCTACGAGCAGTACTTC. This encodes CASRTTSVSSYEQYF.

A note on this clonotype: This could be a read error, since a much larger clone is one nucleotide away. This chain joins TRBV5-1 and TRBJ2-2, with D uncertain. The CDR3 runs 15 residues. Germline V gene data show CDR1 as SGHRS and CDR2 as YFSETQ. CDR3 coding DNA: TGCGCCGGCAGTTTGGAAACATGGAACACCGGGGAGCTGTTTTTT. It encodes CAGSLETWNTGELFF.

The chain couples TRBV6-5 to TRBJ1-2, with 8 bases fitting TRBD1. This CDR3 contains 17 residues. V gave up 0 bases and J gave up 6 bases; unmatched junction bases: 12. The germline CDR1 and CDR2 sequences are MNHEY and SVGAGI. The CDR3 region has the DNA TGTGCCAGCAGTTACTCCACCGGGACAGGTACCAGAAATGGCTACACCTTC. Protein sequence: CASSYSTGTGTRNGYTF.

This clonotype occurred many times. The chain is built from TRBV14 and TRBJ2-5; 7 bases align to TRBD1. From germline, CDR1 is SGHDN and CDR2 FVKESK. The length of the CDR3 is 15 residues. Trimming took 4 bases from V and 0 from J; bases not matched to a gene: 5. The CDR3 spells CASSPGQLYQETQYF. For the CDR3, the DNA is TGTGCCAGCAGCCCGGGACAGCTCTACCAAGAGACCCAGTACTTC.

This clonotype ranks as medium-sized. J is TRBJ2-1 and V is TRBV5-8, with TRBD2 matching 7 bases. The germline gives CDR1 SGHTS, CDR2 YDEGEE. The CDR3 extends over 14 amino acids. V lost 2 bases and J lost 10; bases outside the gene matches: 9. CDR3 DNA sequence: TGTGCCAGCAGCTTTGTGGGAGGGCCCAGGGAGCAGTTCTTC. Protein product: CASSFVGGPREQFF.